The source of this T cell receptor (beta chain) is a study of T cell responses to AZD1222 COVID-19 vaccine. Sequenced by immunoSEQ multiplex PCR; TCRdb stores in-frame clones only, minus some. The sample yields about 120,000 clones, 92% seen once. V shed 0 bases and J shed 4 bases, with 12 bases lying between them. CDR3 size: 14 residues. Germline CDR1 SQVTM, CDR2 ANQGSEA. The gene calls are TRBV29-1 and TRBJ1-2; D is perhaps TRBD1 (6 bases). This receptor was identified in an adult in good health. The sample consisted of peripheral blood, taken on day 0 of AZD1222 vaccination. The CDR3 coding sequence is TGCAGCGTTGAAGATCATACAGGGAGCTATGGCTACACCTTC. It codes for CSVEDHTGSYGYTF.